Below are 26 T cell receptor beta chains sequenced from a single sample in a study of T cells in Graves' hyperthyroidism and ophthalmopathy. RNA transcripts were the template for amplifying TCR beta CDR3 regions. Researchers ran a first-round RT-PCR on the TCR CDR3 using the HTBI primer set. Each CDR3 protein gets one entry after TCRdb re-called the multiplex PCR reads with MiXCR. This table holds about 400,000 distinct CDR3 sequences, around 25% found once. The specimen was blood. The origin of the receptors is a man in his forties or fifties with Graves' hyperthyroidism.

This clonotype turned up a few times. V is TRBV20-1 and J is TRBJ2-7; maybe TRBD2 (5 bases). CDR3 length: 16 amino acids. Trimming cost V 4 bases and J 5 bases, with 24 bases left between them. Germline V CDR1 and CDR2: DFQATT, SNEGSKA (reference sequence). The CDR3, as DNA: TGCAGTGCTAAAGCCCCCGAGGGCGGCAAAAACCACGAGCAGTACTTC. Its translation is CSAKAPEGGKNHEQYF.

This clonotype showed up just a few times. The V gene is TRBV12-3 or TRBV12-4, the J gene TRBJ2-1, with 7 nucleotides matching TRBD2. V gave up 3 bases and J gave up 4 bases; unmatched junction bases: 6. There are 15 residues in the CDR3. CDR3 protein: CASSLGGNRYNEQFF. The CDR3 nucleotides are TGTGCCAGCAGTTTGGGGGGGAACAGGTACAATGAGCAGTTCTTC.

This clonotype has a handful of counts. The chain joins TRBV12-3 or TRBV12-4 to TRBJ2-3, with D uncertain. The CDR3 runs 14 residues. V dropped 2 bases and J dropped 3 bases, with 9 bases sitting between them. CDR3 protein: CASSLSSRTDTQYF. DNA of the CDR3: TGTGCCAGCAGTTTATCCTCTAGGACAGATACGCAGTATTTT.

This clonotype was found many times. The chain carries TRBV7-8 and TRBJ2-3, with 9 nucleotides matching TRBD2. Germline V gives CDR1 SGHVS, CDR2 FQNEAQ. There are 18 residues in the CDR3. V was pared by 1 base and J by 0 bases, with 8 bases of the junction left unmatched. The CDR3 DNA follows: TGTGCCAGCAGCTTAGATTCTAGCGGGATAACTAGCACAGATACGCAGTATTTT. Encoded protein: CASSLDSSGITSTDTQYF.

V gene TRBV5-1 combines with J gene TRBJ2-7; 11 nucleotides match TRBD1. Germline-derived CDR1 and CDR2 are SGHRS and YFSETQ. J was trimmed by 4 bases and V by 3 bases; bases with no gene match: 12. The CDR3 consists of 17 residues. The CDR3 bases are TGCGCCAGCAGCTCGGGACAGGGGGAAAACAAAAAATACGAGCAGTACTTC. This sequence encodes CASSSGQGENKKYEQYF. The full variable domain, with the rest looked up from reference TRBV5-1 and TRBJ2-7, is KAGVTQTPRYLIKTRGQQVTLSCSPISGHRSVSWYQQTPGQGLQFLFEYFSETQRNKGNFPGRFSGRQFSNSRSEMNVSTLELGDSALYLCASSSGQGENKKYEQYFGPGTRLTVT.

The V gene is TRBV20-1, the J gene TRBJ1-1; no reliable D call. Germline assignment: CDR1 DFQATT and CDR2 SNEGSKA (reference sequence). The CDR3 covers 11 residues. Trimming shortened V by 6 bases and J by 1 base, and 6 bases separated the two germline ends. CDR3 sequence (DNA): TGCAGTGCCCTCAGGAACACTGAAGCTTTCTTT. Translating gives CSALRNTEAFF.

This clonotype was picked up a small number of times. The chain has TRBV7-9 and TRBJ2-1; D uncertain. The germline V gene encodes CDR1 SEHNR and CDR2 FQNEAQ (reference sequence). CDR3 length: 11 amino acids. CDR3 coding DNA: TGTGGCCCTGGGCAGACCGATGAGCAGTTCTTC. It yields the protein CGPGQTDEQFF.

This clonotype was counted many times. The V gene is TRBV5-5, the J gene TRBJ2-7; a possible D gene is TRBD2 (6 bases). The CDR3 runs to 14 residues. The ends were cut back, 3 bases at V and 3 bases at J, with 13 bases in the middle. Germline V gene lookup returns CDR1 SGHKS and CDR2 YYEKEE (reference sequence). The CDR3 region has the DNA TGTGCCAGCAGCTCCCCGGGACTGAACTACGAGCAGTACTTC. Protein: CASSSPGLNYEQYF.

This clonotype has ten or more counts. The chain employs TRBV29-1 and TRBJ1-1; 7 nucleotides match TRBD1. This CDR3 is built from 15 residues. The V gene end was trimmed by 3 bases and the J gene end by 7 bases; junction bases not matched to a gene: 14. Germline CDR1 is SQVTM and CDR2 is ANQGSEA. CDR3 residues: CSVDVGTAAADEAFF. The CDR3 DNA reads TGCAGCGTTGATGTCGGGACAGCCGCCGCGGATGAAGCTTTCTTT.

The CDR3 coding sequence is TGTGCCAGCAGTTGGACTAGCAAAGGCGAGCAGTACTTC. Residues: CASSWTSKGEQYF. V usage is TRBV6-5 and J usage is TRBJ2-7; 8 positions agree with TRBD2. With V trimmed by 4 bases and J by 6 bases, 5 bases remained unmatched. The CDR3 extends over 13 amino acids. The germline gives CDR1 MNHEY, CDR2 SVGAGI.

This clonotype was counted a single time. The J gene is TRBJ1-2, the V gene TRBV29-1; 12 bases agree with TRBD1. From germline, CDR1 is SQVTM and CDR2 ANQGSEA. With 6 bases clipped from V and 4 bases from J, the junction kept 9 bases outside the gene matches. This CDR3 is 15 amino acids long. Here the CDR3 DNA reads TGCAGCGTCCGGGACAGGGGGCGCGAGGGCTATGGCTACACCTTC. This encodes CSVRDRGREGYGYTF.

The rearrangement uses TRBV12-3 or TRBV12-4 and TRBJ2-5, with 8 bases matching TRBD1. V was clipped by 3 bases and J by 2 bases; unmatched bases: 5. This CDR3 comprises 15 residues. The CDR3 DNA follows: TGTGCCAGCAGTTTCGGACAGGGAAGACAAGAGACCCAGTACTTC. This sequence encodes CASSFGQGRQETQYF.

Turning to this clonotype: A read error is possible here, since a much larger clone lies one base away. This chain joins TRBV6-1 and TRBJ2-1; either TRBD1 or TRBD2 may fit D (5 bases each). Germline CDR1 and CDR2: MNHNS and SASEGT. Trimming pared 6 bases from V and 2 bases from J, leaving 5 bases between. This CDR3 has 12 amino acids. The CDR3 nucleotides are TGTGCCAGCAGGGGGGCCTACAATGAGCAGTTCTTC. The encoded protein is CASRGAYNEQFF.

The rearrangement uses TRBV27 and TRBJ2-2; D is uncertain. Trimming removed 10 bases at V and 4 bases at J, with 22 bases between. Germline V gene lookup returns CDR1 MNHEY and CDR2 SMNVEV (reference sequence). This CDR3 region has 16 residues. Here the CDR3 reads CAITHQVARPTGELFF. In nucleotides, the CDR3 is TGTGCCATCACTCACCAAGTGGCTAGGCCCACCGGGGAGCTGTTTTTT.

In this sample, this clonotype turned up many times. This sequence joins TRBV12-3 or TRBV12-4 and TRBJ2-1, with 8 bases lining up with TRBD1. The CDR3 has 15 amino acids. Trimming at V came to 5 bases and at J to 9 bases, leaving 12 bases not matched to a gene. The CDR3 DNA is TGTGCCAGCAGTCCCACGACAGGGGCGGTCGGTGAGCAGTTCTTC. Residues: CASSPTTGAVGEQFF.

This CDR3 is CASSLGQEGKAFF. DNA of the CDR3: TGTGCCAGCAGCTTAGGGCAAGAGGGTAAAGCTTTCTTT. The chain couples TRBV11-2 to TRBJ1-1; D call uncertain. This CDR3 has 13 amino acids. V was shortened by 1 base and J by 9 bases, with 12 bases between the two germline ends. Germline lookup yields CDR1 SGHAT and CDR2 FQNNGV.

The genes are TRBV12-3 or TRBV12-4 and TRBJ1-2, with 8 bases matching TRBD1. V lost 7 bases and J lost 7; bases outside the gene matches: 11. The CDR3 spans 14 residues. CDR3 sequence: CASTPQDREGGYTF. CDR3 nucleotides: TGTGCCAGCACCCCACAGGACAGGGAAGGTGGCTACACCTTC.

This clonotype was detected many times. The chain couples TRBV11-2 to TRBJ2-1, with D tentatively TRBD1 or TRBD2 (5 bases each). Germline CDR1 and CDR2: SGHAT and FQNNGV. V lost 4 bases and J 4 bases, leaving 8 bases between the germline ends. The CDR3 runs to 13 residues. CDR3 region: CASSSGLYNEQFF. The CDR3 DNA reads as TGTGCCAGCAGCTCGGGGCTTTACAATGAGCAGTTCTTC.

The chain links TRBV12-3 or TRBV12-4 to TRBJ1-5; no definite D call. V lost 7 bases and J 4 bases, leaving 8 bases between the germline ends. The CDR3 is 12 amino acids. The CDR3 DNA reads TGTGCCAGCAACCCCGTGAATCAGCCCCAGCATTTT. Its translation: CASNPVNQPQHF.

Comment on this clonotype: This could be a read error, since a much larger clone is one nucleotide away. The chain couples TRBV11-2 to TRBJ2-7; TRBD2 might be the D (5 bases). The CDR3 sequence is 15 residues long. Looked up from germline, CDR1 is SGHAT and CDR2 is FQNNGV. The CDR3 DNA reads as TGTGCCAGCAGCTACAATCCGGGAAGCTCCTACGAGCTGTACTTC. Its translation is CASSYNPGSSYELYF.

V gene TRBV20-1 combines with J gene TRBJ1-2; D call uncertain. The CDR3 length is 11 residues. The germline V and J ends were trimmed by 4 bases and 5 bases, with 8 bases remaining between them. Germline V gene sequence: CDR1 DFQATT, CDR2 SNEGSKA (reference sequence). The CDR3 region has the DNA TGCAGTGCTACCGGTACTTATGGCTACACCTTC. Its protein product is CSATGTYGYTF.

In this sample, this clonotype turned up many times. This rearrangement joins TRBV2 to TRBJ2-5; D is possibly TRBD2 (6 bases). This CDR3 comprises 13 residues. Between the trimmed V and J ends, which lost 6 bases and 3 bases, there was a span of 11 bases. Germline V gene sequence: CDR1 SNHLY, CDR2 FYNNEI. CDR3 in amino acids: CASSGSREETQYF. The CDR3 nucleotides read TGTGCCAGCAGCGGGAGTAGGGAAGAGACCCAGTACTTC.

The rearrangement joins TRBV7-9 to TRBJ2-4; the D gene is possibly TRBD2 (5 bases). V was shortened by 7 bases and J by 0 bases, with 25 bases between the two germline ends. This CDR3 region has 19 residues. Germline CDR1 is SEHNR and CDR2 is FQNEAQ (reference sequence). The CDR3 nucleotides are TGTGCCAGCACGAACCATGGGAATCCGGGATCAAGAGCCAAAAACATTCAGTACTTC. It yields the protein CASTNHGNPGSRAKNIQYF.

The gene calls are TRBV7-6 and TRBJ2-1; 9 bases align to TRBD1. After removal of 4 bases from V and 3 bases from J, the junction contained 4 bases not matched to a gene. The CDR3 is 15 residues long. The germline CDR1 and CDR2 sequences are SGHVS and FNYEAQ. This CDR3 reads CASSSGTGFYNEQFF. CDR3 nucleotides: TGTGCCAGCAGCTCGGGGACAGGGTTCTACAATGAGCAGTTCTTC.

This clonotype was seen a few times. The chain recombines TRBV27 with TRBJ2-1; the D gene could be TRBD1 or TRBD2 (9 bases each). The CDR3 consists of 21 residues. The germline CDR1 and CDR2 sequences are MNHEY and SMNVEV (reference sequence). V lost 3 bases and J lost 4, with 31 bases in between. The CDR3 DNA reads TGTGCCAGCAGTTTCTCTCCCGGGACAGGGTTTGGGCGGGAGGGGTACAATGAGCAGTTCTTC. Protein: CASSFSPGTGFGREGYNEQFF.

Ten or more counts support this clonotype. This chain links TRBV7-6 with TRBJ2-3, with 9 bases lining up with TRBD2. The CDR3 sequence is 15 residues long. Germline V gene lookup returns CDR1 SGHVS and CDR2 FNYEAQ. V shed 5 bases and J 2 bases; nucleotides not matched to a gene: 5. CDR3: CASSPREGLTDTQYF. DNA of the CDR3: TGTGCCAGCAGCCCGCGGGAGGGCCTCACAGATACGCAGTATTTT.